A few counts support the clone carrying this T cell receptor (beta chain). This entry belongs to a study of blood T cell repertoires in COVID-19. Germline CDR1 and CDR2: KGHDR and SFDVKD. The V segment lost 0 bases and the J segment 7 bases; nucleotides outside the gene matches: 4. This CDR3 is built from 15 residues. Profiled with immunoSEQ multiplex PCR; TCRdb holds only in-frame clones, not every one. The sample lists roughly 93,000 clones, over 80% occurring once. The source material was peripheral blood. This TCR was sampled from a human donor in a cohort sampled during active COVID-19. The V call is TRBV24-1, the J call TRBJ2-1; TRBD2 agrees at 8 bases. The DNA for the CDR3 is TGTGCCACCAGTGATTTGAGTCCGGGAGGGAATGAGCAGTTCTTC. Translating gives CATSDLSPGGNEQFF.